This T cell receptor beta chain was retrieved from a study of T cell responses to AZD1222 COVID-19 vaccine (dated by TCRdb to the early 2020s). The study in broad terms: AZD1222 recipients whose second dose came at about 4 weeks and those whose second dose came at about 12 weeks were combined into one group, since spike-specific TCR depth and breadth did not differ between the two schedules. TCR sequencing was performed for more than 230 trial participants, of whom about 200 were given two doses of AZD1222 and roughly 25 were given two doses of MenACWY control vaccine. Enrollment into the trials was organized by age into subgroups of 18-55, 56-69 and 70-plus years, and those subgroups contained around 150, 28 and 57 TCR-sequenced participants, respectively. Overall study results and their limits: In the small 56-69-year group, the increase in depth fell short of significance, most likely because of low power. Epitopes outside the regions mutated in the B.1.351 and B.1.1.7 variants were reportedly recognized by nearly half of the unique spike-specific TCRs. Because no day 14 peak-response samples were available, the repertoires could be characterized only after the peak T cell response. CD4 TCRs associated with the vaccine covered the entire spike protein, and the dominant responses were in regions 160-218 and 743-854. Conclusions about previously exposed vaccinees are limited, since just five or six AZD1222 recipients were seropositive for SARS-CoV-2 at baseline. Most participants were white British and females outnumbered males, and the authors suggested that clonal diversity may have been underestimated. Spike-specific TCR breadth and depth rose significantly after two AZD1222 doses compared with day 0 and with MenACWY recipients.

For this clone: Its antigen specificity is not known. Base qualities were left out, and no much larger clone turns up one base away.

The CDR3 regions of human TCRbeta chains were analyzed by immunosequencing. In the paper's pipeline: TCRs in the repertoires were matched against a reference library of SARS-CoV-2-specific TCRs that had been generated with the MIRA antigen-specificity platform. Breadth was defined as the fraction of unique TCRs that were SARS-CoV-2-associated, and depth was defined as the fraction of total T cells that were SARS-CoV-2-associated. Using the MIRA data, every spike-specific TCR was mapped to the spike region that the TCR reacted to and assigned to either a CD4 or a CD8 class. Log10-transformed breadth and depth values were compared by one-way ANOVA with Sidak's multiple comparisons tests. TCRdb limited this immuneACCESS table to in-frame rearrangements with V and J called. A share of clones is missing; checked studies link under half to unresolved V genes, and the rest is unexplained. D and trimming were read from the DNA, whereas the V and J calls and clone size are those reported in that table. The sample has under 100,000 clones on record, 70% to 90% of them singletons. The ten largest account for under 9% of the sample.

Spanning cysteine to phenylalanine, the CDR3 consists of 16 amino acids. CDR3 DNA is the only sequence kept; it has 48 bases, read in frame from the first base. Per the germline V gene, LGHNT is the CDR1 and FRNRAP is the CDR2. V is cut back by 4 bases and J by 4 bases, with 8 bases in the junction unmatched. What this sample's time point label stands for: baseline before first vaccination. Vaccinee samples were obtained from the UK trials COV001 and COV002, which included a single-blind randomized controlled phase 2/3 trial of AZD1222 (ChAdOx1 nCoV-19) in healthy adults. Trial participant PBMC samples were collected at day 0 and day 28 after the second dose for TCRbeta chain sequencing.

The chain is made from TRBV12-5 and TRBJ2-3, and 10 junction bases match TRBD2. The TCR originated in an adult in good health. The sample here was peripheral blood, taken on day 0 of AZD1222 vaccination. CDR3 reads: CASGSPDSGRADTQYF. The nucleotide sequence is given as TGTGCTAGTGGTTCCCCCGACAGCGGGAGGGCAGATACGCAGTATTTT. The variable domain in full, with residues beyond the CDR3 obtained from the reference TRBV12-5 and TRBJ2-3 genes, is DARVTQTPRHKVTEMGQEVTMRCQPILGHNTVFWYRQTMMQGLELLAYFRNRAPLDDSGMPKDRFSAEMPDATLATLKIQPSEPRDSAVYFCASGSPDSGRADTQYFGPGTRLTVL.